This TCR beta chain was obtained from a study of OX40 agonist ivuxolimab in advanced cancers. Profiling relied on immunoSEQ multiplex PCR, and the TCRdb table lists in-frame clones only, not all of them. The repertoire holds about 81,000 clones, approximately 90% seen once, with 0.45% to 0.6% in the top ten. Only a few counts were recorded for this clone. The CDR3 runs to 16 residues. Per the germline V gene, CDR1 is ENHRY and CDR2 is SYGVKD. V was pared by 3 bases and J by 5 bases, with 7 bases of the junction left unmatched. Sequenced here: CD4+ or CD8+ T cells sorted from blood, sampled in a trial of the OX40 agonist ivuxolimab. V and J are TRBV10-3 and TRBJ2-2; 9 nucleotides match TRBD1. The TCR comes from an adult with an advanced solid tumor such as melanoma, head and neck, liver or kidney cancer. The CDR3 DNA sequence: TGTGCCATCAGTGATCGGGGGACAGGGAGAACCGGGGAGCTGTTTTTT. Protein sequence: CAISDRGTGRTGELFF.